This T cell receptor (beta chain) was sequenced during a study of cytomegalovirus exposure and HLA in healthy donors (TCRdb year 2017). Concerning the study at large: An earlier analysis of fewer than 750 of the donors reported around 280 Gb of sequence data and 90 million to 120 million unique TCR beta sequences obtained from about 179 million T cells. An early release covering approximately 600 HLA-typed donors comprised about 290 gigabases of sequencing data and 65 million to 100 million unique TCR sequences. The genetic ancestry cluster associated with self-reported Caucasian donors included over 80% of the 350 to 500 genotyped donors. The aim of the study was to test whether cataloging public T cell receptors could identify signatures of past pathogen exposure. The T cell repertoires of under 700 subjects were profiled by immunosequencing and related to cytomegalovirus serostatus. In addition to the first cohort of hundreds of subjects, a separate validation cohort of 130 or so different subjects was used. High-throughput TCR immunosequencing, statistical association of individual TCRs with disease status, and machine learning were combined to predict cytomegalovirus infection status. To study patterns of TCR occurrence, a later analysis re-analyzed previously published TCR beta repertoires from around 670 donors and added high-resolution HLA genotyping. Rather than using new phenotypic data, the later analysis identified candidate immune exposures from TCR beta sequences and from how often those sequences occurred across donors. To decide whether each TCR beta V gene segment behaved as functional or pseudogenic, an earlier analysis of over 500 of the donors relied on high-throughput TCR beta sequencing. Donor age, sex, ethnicity and CMV serostatus were compiled together with the repertoire data. A later genetic analysis used genome-wide SNP genotypes for about 60% of the 666 donors, treating that subset as a discovery cohort. Every discovery cohort repertoire had been produced on one sequencing platform. Class I and class II HLA loci were covered by the typing at four-digit resolution. Typing coverage differed by locus: A, B, C, DRB1 and DQB1 were typed in roughly 620-630 donors, DQA1 in about 550, DPA1 in some 610, and DPB1 in 400 to 480. Roughly 5 DR-DQ haplotypes were handled as single units for association and clustering because linkage in the cohort was strong. On average, 235,054 unique TCR beta nucleotide sequences were sequenced per donor among 398 genotyped donors of the cohort, with around 19% of those sequences being non-productive. What the study reported, not specific to this receptor: The earlier analysis of fewer than 750 of the donors excluded 15 to 20 rarely observed V segments, including chromosome 9 orphons, because counts were too low. In a later analysis, most CMV-associated TCR beta chains were found to appear HLA-restricted, with HLA associations seemingly driven largely by CMV exposure. In the study, around 150 TCR beta chains were listed as associated with cytomegalovirus. Three of the identified cytomegalovirus-associated TCR beta chains were confirmed in vitro to be specific for cytomegalovirus antigens. CMV serostatus was the only immune exposure information available for the cohort. The classifier was reported to diagnose cytomegalovirus status with high specificity and sensitivity in both the original cohort and the validation cohort. Across donors, most TCR sequences were observed very rarely, whereas some public TCRs were present in many individuals. In a later analysis, several top co-occurrence clusters were reported to appear linked to parvovirus B19, influenza, CMV and Epstein-Barr virus. An association between a missense DCLRE1C variant and V-gene and J-gene trimming of TCR beta chains was found in a later genetic analysis and replicated in an independent cohort. Linkage disequilibrium might explain the correlated functional status among segregating V segments, but an unknown experimental factor could not be excluded. A later analysis found that HLA-associated TCR beta chains were more clonally expanded and had lower generation probabilities than equally common non-associated chains. In a later genetic analysis, fewer N-insertions in productive TCRs were reported among donors in an Asian-associated ancestry cluster than the roughly 670-donor mean. A later analysis found that TCR association rates varied across HLA loci, with DRB1 alleles showing the most associated TCRs and HLA-C alleles the fewest. Because the 87-base-pair reads could not distinguish some IMGT-functional V segments, including TRBV6-2 and TRBV6-3, those segments were excluded. In this cohort, only TCR beta chains were sequenced, and detectable features were limited by the absence of alpha or paired-chain data. When HLA alleles, especially DR and DQ, strongly co-occurred, TCR associations were difficult to assign to individual alleles. Presence/absence analyses assumed roughly uniform sequencing depth across donors, an assumption that may not hold. Specific HLA alleles were associated with 16,951 TCR beta sequences at a false discovery rate of 0.05 in a later analysis. Because some donors lacked HLA typing at each locus, the association tests relied only on the typed subset. A further reported finding was that TCR beta sequences accurately predicted the HLA-A and HLA-B alleles for most subjects in the first cohort. The authors suggested that the approach could potentially be generalized to other disease states and immunological phenotypes. A cluster of highly shared sequence variants was judged likely to be a technical artifact of the sequencing pipeline. In an earlier analysis of around 600 of the donors, most TCR beta V segments were observed in productive rearrangements about 90% or about 30% of the time, broadly matching IMGT annotations.

Reading from cysteine to phenylalanine, the CDR3 counts 16 amino acids. The kept DNA is CDR3 alone, 48 bases in frame from the first base. Looking up the germline V gene yields CDR1 SGHTA and CDR2 FQGNSA. For this chain, trimming is 7 bases at the V end and 4 bases at the J end, and the number of junction bases without a gene match is 14. Libraries were constructed by the immunoSEQ multiplex PCR assay. For the multiplex PCR, a mixture combining 60 forward primers for TCR Vbeta segments and 13 reverse primers for TCR Jbeta segments was used. A multiplex PCR assay on genomic DNA amplified the CDR3 region of rearranged TCR beta genes. The amplified TCR beta libraries were sequenced on the Illumina HiSeq System as 87-base-pair reads. The authors' analysis ran thus. Across the 500 to 700 repertoires, a later analysis counted about 81 million unique TCR beta chains, about 10 million of which were shared by at least two donors. Raw reads were error-corrected and collapsed into unique sequences by a nearest-neighbor algorithm in which closely related sequences were merged to remove PCR and sequencing errors. CDR3 sequences were aligned to IMGT reference sequences to assign V, D and J gene segments. Each retained sequence needed at least a six-nucleotide match to both a V gene segment and a J gene segment. A rearrangement was called productive if the CDR3 had no stop codons and remained in frame with V and J, and every other rearrangement was called non-productive. Following IMGT convention, CDR3 was defined as the stretch from the second conserved V-encoded cysteine to the conserved J-encoded phenylalanine. In an earlier analysis of more than 550 of the donors, sequences lacking an unambiguous match to a single V gene segment were excluded. In an earlier analysis of almost 600 of the donors, a V segment was called functional when productive rearrangements were above 56.7%, and segregating when the standard deviation between donors exceeded 5%. To diagnose cytomegalovirus status from the catalog of TCR beta chain sequences, a statistical classification framework was built. In a later analysis, TCR nucleotide sequences were compared against IMGT/GENE-DB human TR gene sequences so that V and J genes could be assigned. Using the TCRdist pipeline, a later analysis assigned CDR3 sequences along with most-parsimonious VDJ recombination scenarios. In a later analysis, each TCR beta chain was defined by its CDR3 amino acid sequence together with its V-gene family, and reads without a unique V-gene family were excluded. As a way to deal with suspected cross-contamination and a sequencing artifact, a later analysis dropped hundreds of nucleotide sequences that were highly shared and had low generation probability. For each public chain, a later analysis derived a clonal expansion index from normalized ranks of inferred template counts within each repertoire. Generation probabilities in a later analysis came from a VDJ recombination model fitted to out-of-frame rearrangements, and those results were checked against IGoR. In a later analysis, TCR-TCR, TCR-HLA and TCR-CMV co-occurrence was scored with hypergeometric tests, and a repertoire-size bias correction was applied to TCR pairs. False discovery rates were estimated in a later analysis by permuting HLA or CMV assignments 20 times. In a later analysis, co-occurring TCRs were grouped with DBSCAN, and TCRdist sequence similarity was added when clustering was performed within HLA-allele-positive subsets. Repertoires with fewer than 30,000 or more than 120,000 public chains were left out of co-occurrence clustering, as were about 5 repertoires with anomalous nucleotide sharing. The immuneACCESS repertoire file appears here via TCRdb, limited to in-frame rearrangements. These files lack a portion of the clones; in checked studies, under half of the deficit traces to unresolved V genes, and the cause of the others is not known. D and trimming were read from the DNA, whereas the V and J calls and clone size are those reported in that table. The sample table records over 150,000 clones. 0.7% to 0.8% of the sample is in the top ten clones.

Note on this clone: The antigen it binds to is not known.

The cohort was made up of 666 healthy bone marrow donors. All cohort members were sampled while nominally healthy, although unrecorded immune exposures were likely present. The donor was CMV seronegative and belonged to the group of roughly 330 seronegative cohort members. A peripheral blood sample was collected from each donor, and TCR beta sequencing was performed on peripheral blood mononuclear cells. Genomic DNA extraction from the blood cell samples was performed with the Qiagen DNeasy Blood Extraction Kit. Sequencing was performed on PBMCs. This clonotype originated in a boy aged 10-17 years in good health and CMV-seronegative. The chain couples TRBV7-2 to TRBJ2-5; the junction holds 8 bases that match TRBD2. The CDR3 protein: CASTPPEAGGLETQYF. The nucleotides are TGTGCCAGCACCCCCCCGGAGGCGGGGGGTTTAGAGACCCAGTACTTC.